This T cell receptor beta chain was obtained from a study of shared clonotypes between healthy human individuals. Clones were sequenced by immunoSEQ multiplex PCR, and TCRdb holds only the in-frame ones, with some missing. This table has 2,500,000 or so clones, approximately 93% appearing once. The CDR3 length is 17 residues. CDR1 is MNHGY, CDR2 SVAAGI, per germline. Deletions cut 5 bases from V and 0 bases from J, with 17 bases between. The receptor's source is a man between 18 and 35 years old in good health. Some clones in this sample may be carry-over from other donors' samples. The rearrangement uses TRBV6-9 and TRBJ2-1; possible D gene TRBD2, 6 bases. The source material was naive CD4+ T cells from PBMCs. The sample's subset: CD45RA+ positively selected. CDR3: CASSRTNSGSSYNEQFF. CDR3 DNA sequence: TGTGCCAGCAGTCGGACGAATAGCGGTAGCTCCTACAATGAGCAGTTCTTC.